One sample yielded the 6 T cell receptor beta chains listed below, sequenced in a study of T cells in Graves' hyperthyroidism and ophthalmopathy. Amplification of TCR beta CDR3 regions was performed using RNA transcripts as template. First-round RT-PCR with HTBI primers amplified the TCR CDR3 region. TCRdb used MiXCR to reprocess the multiplex PCR reads, holding one entry per CDR3 protein. The profile shows some 620,000 distinct CDR3 sequences, 15% to 20% of them singletons. The sample taken for sequencing was blood. The receptors were gathered from a woman under 40 with Graves' hyperthyroidism.

Remarks on this clonotype: A much bigger clone sits one base away, suggesting this may be a read error. The gene calls are TRBV20-1 and TRBJ2-7; TRBD2 matches at 13 bases. The CDR3 is made up of 14 amino acids. V was clipped by 7 bases and J by 7 bases; unmatched bases: 10. The germline V gene has CDR1 DFQATT and CDR2 SNEGSKA (reference sequence). Here the CDR3 reads CSGTSGRAYNEQYF. DNA for the CDR3: TGCAGTGGTACTAGCGGGAGGGCCTACAATGAGCAGTACTTC.

This clonotype was detected ten times or more. The rearrangement joins TRBV5-1 to TRBJ2-3; the D gene is possibly TRBD1 (5 bases). V gave up 3 bases and J gave up 0 bases, with 14 bases separating them. Per germline, CDR1 SGHRS and CDR2 YFSETQ. This CDR3 spans 16 amino acids. CDR3 amino acids: CASSSDAGLSTDTQYF. The CDR3 nucleotides read TGCGCCAGCAGCTCCGATGCAGGGTTAAGCACAGATACGCAGTATTTT.

On this clonotype: The junction departs from germline at one end; a sequencing error may be responsible. The chain couples TRBV12-3 or TRBV12-4 to TRBJ2-6; D unclear. This CDR3 spans 14 amino acids. This chain's CDR3 is CAGSLGTGANVLTF. CDR3 DNA sequence: TGTGCCGGCAGTTTAGGAACTGGGGCCAACGTCCTGACTTTC.

This clonotype was seen only a few times. The chain is built from TRBV7-8 and TRBJ1-2, with TRBD1 identical over 7 bases. The V gene end was trimmed by 5 bases and the J gene end by 4 bases; junction bases not matched to a gene: 7. Per the germline V gene, CDR1 is SGHVS and CDR2 is FQNEAQ. The CDR3 sequence is 14 residues long. CDR3 DNA sequence: TGTGCCAGCAGCCGAGGGGGCGCCGGCTATGGCTACACCTTC. Protein product: CASSRGGAGYGYTF.

The rearrangement joins TRBV5-4 to TRBJ2-3, with a weak D call TRBD2 (6 bases). This CDR3 contains 15 residues. V was cut by 4 bases and J by 0 bases, with 12 bases left in between. The germline V gene has CDR1 SGHNT and CDR2 YYREEE (reference sequence). The CDR3 protein is CASSGGGHSTDTQYF. CDR3 DNA sequence: TGTGCCAGCAGCGGGGGAGGCCATAGCACAGATACGCAGTATTTT.

This clonotype was seen a handful of times. This sequence joins TRBV7-2 and TRBJ2-1; 12 positions agree with TRBD2. The CDR3 is made up of 19 amino acids. V shed 5 bases, J shed 12 bases, and the junction held 23 bases outside the gene matches. Germline V gene data show CDR1 as SGHTA and CDR2 as FQGNSA. DNA of the CDR3: TGTGCCAGCAGCCCCTGGGACAGCGGGACTAGCGGGTCGGTTGGGGGGCAGTTCTTC. It specifies CASSPWDSGTSGSVGGQFF. The full variable domain, with the rest looked up from reference TRBV7-2 and TRBJ2-1, is GAGVSQSPSNKVTEKGKDVELRCDPISGHTALYWYRQSLGQGLEFLIYFQGNSAPDKSGLPSDRFSAERTGGSVSTLTIQRTQQEDSAVYLCASSPWDSGTSGSVGGQFFGPGTRLTVL.